This paragraph reports one TCR beta chain. As yet, its antigen is unknown. The CDR3 is 15 residues long. V shed 5 bases and J 8 bases; nucleotides not matched to a gene: 8. Germline-derived CDR1 and CDR2 are SGHTA and FQGNSA. This record comes from a study of CD8+CD57+ T cells in acquired aplastic anemia. Study results and caveats: CD8+ Simpson's diversity in patients was not significantly different from that in controls.

Genomic DNA templated the TCR beta VDJ and CDR3 profiling. Each CDR3 protein gets one entry after TCRdb re-called the reads with MiXCR. Found here are approximately 180,000 distinct CDR3 sequences, 48% of them singletons; the top ten hold about 1.7%. Patients included in sequencing had previously demonstrated CD8+CD57+ cell expansion by flow cytometry. The specimen was sorted CD4+, CD8+, or CD8+CD57+ T cells (not recorded which) from PBMCs. The chain couples TRBV7-2 to TRBJ2-5, with TRBD2 matching over 13 bases. This TCR was recovered from a human donor with aplastic anemia. DNA for the CDR3: TGTGCCAGCAGCCAGAGACTAGCGGGGGGCGCTACCCAGTACTTC. As protein: CASSQRLAGGATQYF.